The 18 T cell receptor beta chains below all came from one sample that was sequenced in a study of cytomegalovirus exposure and HLA in healthy donors (dated by TCRdb to the late 2010s). The protocol used for the library was the immunoSEQ multiplex PCR assay. TCRdb provides this immuneACCESS table in a form limited to in-frame rearrangements. Some clones are lacking; in checked studies, under half of them reflect an unresolved V gene, and why the rest are absent is not known. The sample table records 200,000 to 250,000 clones; 85% to 95% of these occur just once. In total, the top ten clones hold 0.8% to 1.2% of the sample. Sequences were obtained from PBMCs. The source of these receptors is a young woman in good health and CMV-seronegative.

The chain links TRBV18 to TRBJ2-7; 7 positions agree with TRBD1. Germline CDR1 is KGHSH and CDR2 is LQKENI. The CDR3 loop spans 15 amino acids. The ends lost 4 bases at V and 0 bases at J; junction bases unmatched: 6. CDR3 sequence reads: CASSHGTVFSYEQYF. The CDR3 coding sequence is TGTGCCAGCTCACACGGGACAGTCTTCTCCTACGAGCAGTACTTC.

The chain recombines TRBV7-9 with TRBJ1-2, with TRBD1 matching 9 bases. Germline V gives CDR1 SEHNR, CDR2 FQNEAQ (reference sequence). This CDR3 has 16 residues. The V and J ends lost 5 bases and 5 bases, in that order; junction bases with no gene match: 12. This chain's CDR3 is CASSNPGDRVTYGYTF. CDR3 nucleotide sequence: TGTGCCAGCAGCAACCCCGGGGACAGGGTGACTTATGGCTACACCTTC.

The V call is TRBV27, the J call TRBJ2-4; no clear D gene. V was cut by 7 bases and J by 0 bases, with 7 bases left in between. The CDR3 covers 13 residues. Germline V gene data show CDR1 as MNHEY and CDR2 as SMNVEV (reference sequence). The CDR3 spells CASKSLAKNIQYF. The CDR3 DNA reads as TGTGCCAGCAAATCACTAGCCAAAAACATTCAGTACTTC.

The rearrangement uses TRBV27 and TRBJ1-4; TRBD1 matches 7 bases. Trimming cost V 9 bases and J 6 bases; bases outside gene matches: 16. Germline lookup yields CDR1 MNHEY and CDR2 SMNVEV (reference sequence). The CDR3 covers 16 residues. For the CDR3, the DNA is TGTGCCAGTCGGACAGGTCACGGTTTGGGGGATGAAAAACTGTTTTTT. This encodes CASRTGHGLGDEKLFF.

V and J are TRBV6-1 and TRBJ1-4, with 11 bases matching TRBD1. J was trimmed by 5 bases and V by 5 bases; bases with no gene match: 1. CDR1 and CDR2 (germline): MNHNS, SASEGT. The CDR3 runs 14 residues. In nucleotides, the CDR3 is TGTGCCAGCAGTTGGGACAGGGGGAATGAAAAACTGTTTTTT. Encoded protein: CASSWDRGNEKLFF.

The chain joins TRBV19 to TRBJ2-7, with D possibly being TRBD2 (5 bases). This CDR3 is 13 amino acids long. Per germline, CDR1 LNHDA and CDR2 SQIVND (reference sequence). Trimming stripped 5 bases from V and 6 bases from J, with 14 bases between. The CDR3 here is CASSLQPSTEQYF. DNA for the CDR3: TGTGCCAGTAGTCTCCAGCCTAGCACCGAGCAGTACTTC. Full variable domain (outside the CDR3, taken from reference TRBV19 and TRBJ2-7): DGGITQSPKYLFRKEGQNVTLSCEQNLNHDAMYWYRQDPGQGLRLIYYSQIVNDFQKGDIAEGYSVSREKKESFPLTVTSAQKNPTAFYLCASSLQPSTEQYFGPGTRLTVT.

The chain carries TRBV25-1 and TRBJ2-3, with TRBD1 identical over 11 bases. Per the germline V gene, CDR1 is MGHDK and CDR2 is SYGVNS. With 1 base clipped from V and 2 bases from J, the junction kept 5 bases outside the gene matches. This CDR3 contains 17 residues. CDR3 sequence reads: CASSEFQGQGDTDTQYF. DNA for the CDR3: TGTGCCAGCAGTGAATTTCAGGGACAGGGGGACACAGATACGCAGTATTTT.

The chain uses TRBV14 and TRBJ1-5; the D gene is possibly TRBD1 (5 bases). CDR1 SGHDN and CDR2 FVKESK come from the germline V gene. Between the trimmed V and J ends, which lost 6 bases and 12 bases, there was a span of 18 bases. The CDR3 covers 13 residues. CDR3 nucleotide sequence: TGTGCCAGCAGTCTCGGTGGAGGGGATCACCAGCATTTT. Translating gives CASSLGGGDHQHF.

This clone was seen a single time. The chain recombines TRBV27 with TRBJ1-4; D is unresolved. Deletions cut 2 bases from V and 7 bases from J, with 17 bases between. Per the germline V gene, CDR1 is MNHEY and CDR2 is SMNVEV (reference sequence). The CDR3 is made up of 16 amino acids. The CDR3 region is CASSLITGREAEKLFF. Here the CDR3 DNA reads TGTGCCAGCAGTTTAATCACGGGGAGGGAGGCTGAAAAACTGTTTTTT. The variable domain in full, completed from reference TRBV27 and TRBJ1-4, reads EAQVTQNPRYLITVTGKKLTVTCSQNMNHEYMSWYRQDPGLGLRQIYYSMNVEVTDKGDVPEGYKVSRKEKRNFPLILESPSPNQTSLYFCASSLITGREAEKLFFGSGTQLSVL.

The rearrangement links TRBV2 to TRBJ1-1, with 7 bases that match TRBD1. The V gene's germline CDR1 is SNHLY and CDR2 FYNNEI. This CDR3 region has 14 residues. The junction had 10 bases not matched to a gene; V was cut back by 7 bases and J by 5 bases. The CDR3 reads CASTVRDSITEAFF. In nucleotides, the CDR3 is TGTGCCAGCACGGTCCGGGACAGTATAACTGAAGCTTTCTTT.

This sequence joins TRBV9 and TRBJ1-2; D unclear. V lost 2 bases, J lost 7 bases, and 12 bases lay in between. From germline, CDR1 is SGDLS and CDR2 YYNGEE. The CDR3 spans 13 residues. CDR3 sequence reads: CASSVVYEGGYTF. CDR3 nucleotides: TGTGCCAGCAGCGTCGTGTATGAGGGTGGCTACACCTTC.

The genes are TRBV30 and TRBJ2-3, with 8 bases aligning to TRBD2. V lost 5 bases and J lost 0; bases outside the gene matches: 7. The CDR3 covers 15 residues. CDR1 is GTSNPN, CDR2 SVGIG, per germline (reference sequence). The CDR3 reads CAWGQLAGSTDTQYF. CDR3 nucleotides: TGTGCCTGGGGTCAATTAGCGGGGAGCACAGATACGCAGTATTTT.

The chain joins TRBV11-3 to TRBJ2-1, with a tentative D call TRBD2 (6 bases). The V gene's germline CDR1 is SGHNT and CDR2 YENEEA. The V end lost 1 base, the J end lost 7 bases, and 14 bases lay between the germline ends. The CDR3 loop spans 15 amino acids. The DNA of the CDR3 is TGTGCCAGCAGCTTAGTTGGCGGGGTAGCTAATGAGCAGTTCTTC. As protein: CASSLVGGVANEQFF.

The rearrangement joins TRBV2 to TRBJ2-1, with D tentatively TRBD2 (5 bases). The CDR3 runs to 17 residues. Germline V gene data show CDR1 as SNHLY and CDR2 as FYNNEI. Trimming removed 6 bases at V and 0 bases at J, with 18 bases between. The CDR3 reads CASSAVGRPSSYNEQFF. The DNA of the CDR3 is TGTGCCAGCAGCGCCGTTGGGAGACCGAGCTCCTACAATGAGCAGTTCTTC. Combining the CDR3 with reference TRBV2 and TRBJ2-1 gives the whole variable domain EPEVTQTPSHQVTQMGQEVILRCVPISNHLYFYWYRQILGQKVEFLVSFYNNEISEKSEIFDDQFSVERPDGSNFTLKIRSTKLEDSAMYFCASSAVGRPSSYNEQFFGPGTRLTVL.

This clone was seen just once. The chain couples TRBV18 to TRBJ1-1, with TRBD1 identical over 9 bases. J lost 6 bases, V lost 3 bases, and 8 bases had no gene match. The CDR3 is 15 amino acids. The V gene's germline CDR1 is KGHSH and CDR2 LQKENI. The CDR3 sequence is CASSPGQQGAAEAFF. CDR3 nucleotide sequence: TGTGCCAGCTCACCGGGGCAACAGGGGGCCGCTGAAGCTTTCTTT.

The gene calls are TRBV18 and TRBJ1-4; D gene unclear. CDR3 length: 16 residues. Germline-derived CDR1 and CDR2 are KGHSH and LQKENI. The V end lost 3 bases, the J end lost 8 bases, and 19 bases lay between the germline ends. CDR3 nucleotides: TGTGCCAGCTCACCGGGCAGAGCTGAGGCGGGGGAAAAACTGTTTTTT. This encodes CASSPGRAEAGEKLFF. The variable domain in full, with the rest retrieved from reference TRBV18 and TRBJ1-4, is NAGVMQNPRHLVRRRGQEARLRCSPMKGHSHVYWYRQLPEEGLKFMVYLQKENIIDESGMPKERFSAEFPKEGPSILRIQQVVRGDSAAYFCASSPGRAEAGEKLFFGSGTQLSVL.

The chain links TRBV5-1 to TRBJ1-3, with D possibly TRBD1 on 6 matching bases. The ends were cut back, 4 bases at V and 4 bases at J, with 12 bases in the middle. The CDR3 totals 14 residues. The germline gives CDR1 SGHRS, CDR2 YFSETQ. The CDR3 region is CASSPQGAGNTIYF. CDR3 DNA sequence: TGCGCCAGCAGCCCACAGGGAGCCGGAAACACCATATATTTT.

This chain connects TRBV7-7 to TRBJ1-2; D is possibly TRBD1 (6 bases). V was trimmed by 3 bases and J by 4 bases, leaving 24 bases between them. The CDR3 extends over 18 amino acids. CDR1 is SSHAT, CDR2 FNYEAQ, per germline (reference sequence). Here the CDR3 DNA reads TGTGCCAGCAGCTTGCCGAGACAGGCCAGTCGCCCTTCCTATGGCTACACCTTC. It encodes CASSLPRQASRPSYGYTF.